This T cell receptor (beta chain) was identified during a study of T cell repertoires in cytomegalovirus infection. Overall study context: TCR beta signatures that were public indicated CMV infection and matching HLA type.

Trimming took 3 bases from V and 2 from J, leaving 18 bases between them. The CDR3 is made up of 16 amino acids. Per germline, CDR1 SQVTM and CDR2 ANQGSEA. One entry per CDR3 protein, called by TCRdb with MiXCR from the reads. Of around 100,000 distinct CDR3 sequences listed, about a quarter are singletons. Specimen: CD8+ T cells from PBMCs. V gene TRBV29-1 combines with J gene TRBJ2-3; D ambiguous. The receptor comes from a human donor in good health (CMV status not recorded). Some clones in this sample may be carry-over from other donors' samples. CDR3 DNA sequence: TGCAGCGTTGATATTTTCGACGCAGAACCCACAGATACGCAGTATTTT. It yields the protein CSVDIFDAEPTDTQYF.